This T cell receptor (beta chain) was retrieved from a study of molecular identifiers for immune sequencing clone quantification. As to this clonotype: Its target is not known.

Trimming removed 0 bases at V and 5 bases at J, with 8 bases between. Germline CDR1 reads GTSNPN; CDR2 reads SVGIG (reference sequence). This CDR3 spans 12 amino acids. MiXCR was run by TCRdb on the PCR reads, yielding one entry per CDR3 protein. Of about half a million distinct CDR3 sequences detected, about 20% appear once; the ten largest clones hold about 0.84%. RNA fractions of 10%, 30% or 50% and roughly 18,000 to 1,000,000 sorted cells were the source of naive CD8 libraries. Naive CD8 T cells, phenotype CD8+CD4-CCR7+CD45RA+, were sorted. Overall study findings and caveats: For highly expanded clones, sizes could be underestimated when identical TCR molecules share a barcode.

The receptor's source is a human donor in good health. Some libraries in this study had Jurkat cell RNA spiked in. The chain links TRBV30 to TRBJ2-7; D could derive from TRBD1 or TRBD2 (6 bases each). Sequencing used naive CD8+ T cells from blood, with Jurkat cell RNA spiked in. Documented subset: FACS-sorted CD8+CD4-CCR7+CD45RA+ naive T cells. Here the CDR3 reads CAWSVGGDEQYF. As DNA, the CDR3 is TGTGCCTGGAGTGTCGGGGGCGACGAGCAGTACTTC.